The TCR beta chain under discussion was sequenced for a study of tumor and adjacent non-tumor tissue in lung cancer. The CDR3 spans 13 residues. Germline CDR1 is ENHRY and CDR2 is SYGVKD. V was pared by 10 bases and J by 7 bases, with 5 bases of the junction left unmatched. The library came from three nested PCR rounds adapted from ARM-PCR protocols. TCRdb re-derived calls from the multiplex PCR reads in MiXCR, one entry per CDR3 protein. This table has about 110,000 distinct CDR3 sequences, roughly two thirds appearing once. The template was RNA from unsorted bulk tissue. More than 3 cm separated this lung sample from the edge of the tumor.

This TCR was recovered from a man in his sixties with non-small cell lung cancer. Input material: distant non-tumor lung tissue. The genes are TRBV10-3 and TRBJ2-1; TRBD2 matches at 12 bases. Here the CDR3 DNA reads TGTGCCACGGGACTAGCGGGCCTTAATGAGCAGTTCTTC. It encodes CATGLAGLNEQFF.